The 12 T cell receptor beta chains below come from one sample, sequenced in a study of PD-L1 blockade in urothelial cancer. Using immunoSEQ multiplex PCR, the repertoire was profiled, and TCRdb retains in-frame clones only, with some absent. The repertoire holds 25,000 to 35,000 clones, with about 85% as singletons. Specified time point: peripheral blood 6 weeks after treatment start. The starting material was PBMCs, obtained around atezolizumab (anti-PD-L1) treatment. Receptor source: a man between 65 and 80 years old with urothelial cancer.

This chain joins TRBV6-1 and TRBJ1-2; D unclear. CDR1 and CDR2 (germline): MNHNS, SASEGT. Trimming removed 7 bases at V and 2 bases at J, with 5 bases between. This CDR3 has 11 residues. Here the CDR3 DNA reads TGTGCCAGCACCGTAAACTATGGCTACACCTTC. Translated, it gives CASTVNYGYTF.

The CDR3 region is CASSGDGRYTEAFF. The CDR3 DNA reads as TGTGCCAGCAGCGGGGACGGGAGATACACTGAAGCTTTCTTT. The rearrangement uses TRBV5-4 and TRBJ1-1; the D gene is possibly TRBD1 (5 bases). Per germline, CDR1 SGHNT and CDR2 YYREEE (reference sequence). The V end was cut by 4 bases, the J end by 3 bases, with 13 bases between. The CDR3 spans 14 residues.

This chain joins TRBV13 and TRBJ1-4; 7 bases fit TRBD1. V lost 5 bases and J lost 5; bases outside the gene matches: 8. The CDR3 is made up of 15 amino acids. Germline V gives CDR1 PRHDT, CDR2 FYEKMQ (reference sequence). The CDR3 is CASSSPTGRNEKLFF. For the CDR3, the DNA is TGTGCCAGCAGCAGCCCGACAGGGCGAAATGAAAAACTGTTTTTT. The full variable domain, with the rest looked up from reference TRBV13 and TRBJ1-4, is AAGVIQSPRHLIKEKRETATLKCYPIPRHDTVYWYQQGPGQDPQFLISFYEKMQSDKGSIPDRFSAQQFSDYHSELNMSSLELGDSALYFCASSSPTGRNEKLFFGSGTQLSVL.

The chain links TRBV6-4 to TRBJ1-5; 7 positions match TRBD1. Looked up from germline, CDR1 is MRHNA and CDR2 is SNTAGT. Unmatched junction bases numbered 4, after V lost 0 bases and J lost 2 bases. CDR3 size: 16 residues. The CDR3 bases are TGTGCCAGCAGTGACTCGTACAGGGGTGGCAATCAGCCCCAGCATTTT. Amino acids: CASSDSYRGGNQPQHF.

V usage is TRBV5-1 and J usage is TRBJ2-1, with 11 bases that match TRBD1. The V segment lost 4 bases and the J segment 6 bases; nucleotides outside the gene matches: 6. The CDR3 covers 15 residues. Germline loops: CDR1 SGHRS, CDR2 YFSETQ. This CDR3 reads CASSAGQGDPNEQFF. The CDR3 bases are TGCGCCAGCAGCGCGGGACAGGGGGATCCCAATGAGCAGTTCTTC.

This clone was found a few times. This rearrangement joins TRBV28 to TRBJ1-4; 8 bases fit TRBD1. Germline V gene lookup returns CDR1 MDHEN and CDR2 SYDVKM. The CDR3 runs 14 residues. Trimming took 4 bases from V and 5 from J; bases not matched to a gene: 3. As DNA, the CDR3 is TGTGCCAGCAGTTATACAGGGGGGAATGAAAAACTGTTTTTT. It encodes CASSYTGGNEKLFF.

The CDR3 loop reads CASSFRVEETQYF. CDR3 DNA: TGTGCCAGCAGTTTTCGGGTGGAAGAGACCCAGTACTTC. The chain carries TRBV27 and TRBJ2-5, with D unclear. Germline CDR1 and CDR2: MNHEY and SMNVEV (reference sequence). CDR3 size: 13 residues. V was pared by 3 bases and J by 3 bases, with 8 bases between.

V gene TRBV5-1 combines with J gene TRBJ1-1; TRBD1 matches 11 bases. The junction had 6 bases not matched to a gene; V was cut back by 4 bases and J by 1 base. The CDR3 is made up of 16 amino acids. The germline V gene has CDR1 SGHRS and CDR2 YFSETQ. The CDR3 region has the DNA TGCGCCAGCAGCGAAACCGGGACAGGGGGGAACACTGAAGCTTTCTTT. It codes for CASSETGTGGNTEAFF.

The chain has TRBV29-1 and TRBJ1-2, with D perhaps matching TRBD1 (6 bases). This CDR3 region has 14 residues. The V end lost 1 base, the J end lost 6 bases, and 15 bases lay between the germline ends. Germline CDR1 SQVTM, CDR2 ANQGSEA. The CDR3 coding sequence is TGCAGCGTTGAAGTGGAACAGGGTCTTCATGGCTACACCTTC. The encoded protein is CSVEVEQGLHGYTF.

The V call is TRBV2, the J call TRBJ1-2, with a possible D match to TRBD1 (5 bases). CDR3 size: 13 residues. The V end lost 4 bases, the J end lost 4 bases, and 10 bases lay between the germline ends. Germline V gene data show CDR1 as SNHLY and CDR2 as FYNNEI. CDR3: CASSAQGSYGYTF. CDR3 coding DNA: TGTGCCAGCAGTGCGCAGGGTTCCTATGGCTACACCTTC.

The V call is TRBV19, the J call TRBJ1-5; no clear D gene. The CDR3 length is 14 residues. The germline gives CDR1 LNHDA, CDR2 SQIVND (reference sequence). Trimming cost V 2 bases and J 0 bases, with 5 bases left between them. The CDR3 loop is CASSISSSNQPQHF. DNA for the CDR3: TGTGCCAGTAGTATATCGTCTAGCAATCAGCCCCAGCATTTT.

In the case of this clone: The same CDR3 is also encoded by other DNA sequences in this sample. The CDR3: CASSPGQQETQYF. CDR3 nucleotide sequence: TGTGCCAGCTCTCCGGGACAGCAAGAGACCCAGTACTTC. The chain employs TRBV18 and TRBJ2-5; 7 positions agree with TRBD1. The CDR3 totals 13 residues. The junction had 3 bases not matched to a gene; V was cut back by 6 bases and J by 2 bases. Germline V gene sequence: CDR1 KGHSH, CDR2 LQKENI.